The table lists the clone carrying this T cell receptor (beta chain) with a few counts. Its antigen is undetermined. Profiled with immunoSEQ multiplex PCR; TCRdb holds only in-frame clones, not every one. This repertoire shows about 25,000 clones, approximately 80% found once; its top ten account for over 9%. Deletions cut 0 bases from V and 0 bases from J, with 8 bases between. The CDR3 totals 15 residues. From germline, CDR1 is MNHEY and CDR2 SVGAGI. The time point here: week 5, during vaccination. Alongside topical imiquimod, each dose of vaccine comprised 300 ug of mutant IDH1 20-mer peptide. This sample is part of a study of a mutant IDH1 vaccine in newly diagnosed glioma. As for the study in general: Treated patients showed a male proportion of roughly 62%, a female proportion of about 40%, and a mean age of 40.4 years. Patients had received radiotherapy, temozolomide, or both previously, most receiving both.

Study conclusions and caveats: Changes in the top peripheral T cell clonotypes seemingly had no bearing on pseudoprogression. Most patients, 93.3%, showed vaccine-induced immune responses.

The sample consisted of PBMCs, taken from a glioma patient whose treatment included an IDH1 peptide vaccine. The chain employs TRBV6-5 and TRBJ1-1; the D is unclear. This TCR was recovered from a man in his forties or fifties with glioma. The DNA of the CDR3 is TGTGCCAGCAGTTACTCGTTTCCGGTGAACACTGAAGCTTTCTTT. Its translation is CASSYSFPVNTEAFF.